This entry lists 19 T cell receptor beta chains sequenced from one sample in a study of HIV-infected patients and healthy controls. No cell fractionation was done, so the repertoire covers all unsorted peripheral blood T cells. cDNA was made from 500 ng RNA using alpha and beta constant primers. Separate chain-specific third strand synthesis with multiplexing indices produced the alpha and beta libraries. MiXCR, run by TCRdb on the 5' RACE reads, gives a single entry per CDR3 protein. Among about 4,200 distinct CDR3 sequences listed, roughly 13% were seen once. The input for sequencing was blood, taken before antiretroviral therapy. The receptors derive from an adult with HIV infection.

Remarks on this clonotype: A read error may explain this, as a much larger clone is one base away. The V and J genes are TRBV5-1 and TRBJ2-2; the D gene is possibly TRBD1 (6 bases). CDR1 and CDR2 (germline): SGHRS, YFSETQ. This CDR3 is built from 16 residues. The CDR3: CASSLQPSRDTVELFF. CDR3 bases: TGCGCCAGCAGCTTACAGCCTTCCAGGGACACCGTGGAGCTGTTTTTT.

Sample share makes this clonotype medium-sized. This rearrangement joins TRBV27 to TRBJ2-6, with 11 bases fitting TRBD2. V shed 5 bases, J shed 3 bases, and the junction held 9 bases outside the gene matches. Germline lookup yields CDR1 MNHEY and CDR2 SMNVEV (reference sequence). The CDR3 length is 18 residues. The CDR3 region is CASSPSLAGEHGANVLTF. The DNA for the CDR3 is TGTGCCAGCAGTCCTTCACTAGCGGGAGAACATGGGGCCAACGTCCTGACTTTC.

Sample share makes this clonotype medium-sized (0.01 to 0.1%). The gene calls are TRBV24-1 and TRBJ1-1; D call uncertain. The germline V gene has CDR1 KGHDR and CDR2 SFDVKD. V was trimmed by 2 bases and J by 7 bases, leaving 10 bases between them. CDR3 size: 13 residues. The CDR3 nucleotides read TGTGCCACCAGTGATTCCGCCTCCTATGAAGCTTTCTTT. This sequence encodes CATSDSASYEAFF.

This clonotype qualifies as medium-sized. The chain couples TRBV10-3 to TRBJ2-1, with TRBD1 as a possible D gene (5 bases). The CDR3 totals 16 residues. Per germline, CDR1 ENHRY and CDR2 SYGVKD. The V and J ends lost 6 bases and 2 bases respectively, with 17 bases between them. CDR3 coding DNA: TGTGCCATCAGAGGAGTGGGGCCCGCGGCCTACAATGAGCAGTTCTTC. Its protein product is CAIRGVGPAAYNEQFF.

The chain is built from TRBV7-2 and TRBJ1-4, with D uncertain. The V gene lost 5 bases and the J gene lost 6 bases, with 10 bases spanning the gap. Germline values: CDR1 SGHTA, CDR2 FQGNSA. The CDR3 has 13 amino acids. CDR3 protein: CASSPTRDEKLFF. CDR3 sequence (DNA): TGTGCCAGCAGCCCTACGAGGGATGAAAAACTGTTTTTT.

The chain combines TRBV10-3 with TRBJ2-1, with 15 nucleotides matching TRBD2. V lost 6 bases and J lost 6; bases outside the gene matches: 15. Germline V gives CDR1 ENHRY, CDR2 SYGVKD. This CDR3 contains 19 residues. CDR3 protein: CAIRKTGTGGLAGGNEQFF. The DNA for the CDR3 is TGTGCCATCAGAAAAACCGGGACAGGGGGACTAGCGGGAGGCAATGAGCAGTTCTTC.

This clonotype is medium-sized (0.01 to 0.1%) within its sample. The chain uses TRBV12-3 or TRBV12-4 and TRBJ1-2; the D gene is possibly TRBD1 (5 bases). The CDR3 runs to 13 residues. The V end was cut by 4 bases, the J end by 4 bases, with 10 bases between. In DNA form, the CDR3 reads TGTGCCAGCAGTTGGGGCAGCTTCTATGGCTACACCTTC. This encodes CASSWGSFYGYTF.

This clonotype was recorded at least ten times. This chain links TRBV29-1 with TRBJ2-3; D is undetermined. The ends were cut back, 2 bases at V and 2 bases at J, with 11 bases in the middle. Germline V gene data show CDR1 as SQVTM and CDR2 as ANQGSEA. CDR3 length: 14 amino acids. The CDR3 here is CSVEIQLLTDTQYF. CDR3 nucleotides: TGCAGCGTTGAAATTCAGCTACTCACAGATACGCAGTATTTT.

This clonotype was seen repeatedly, ten times or more. This chain uses TRBV9 with TRBJ1-5; TRBD1 matches 7 bases. The J segment lost 6 bases and the V segment lost 2 bases, leaving 5 bases of the junction unmatched. Germline CDR1 and CDR2: SGDLS and YYNGEE. This CDR3 contains 14 residues. The CDR3 region is CASSVGQESQPQHF. CDR3 DNA sequence: TGTGCCAGCAGCGTCGGACAGGAAAGTCAGCCCCAGCATTTT.

This clonotype is medium-sized in the sample. The chain joins TRBV30 to TRBJ1-5; D is unclear. The CDR3 is 14 residues long. Germline V gives CDR1 GTSNPN, CDR2 SVGIG (reference sequence). Between the trimmed V and J ends, which lost 0 bases and 2 bases, there was a span of 8 bases. The DNA for the CDR3 is TGTGCCTGGAGTGTACGCTCCGGCAATCAGCCCCAGCATTTT. Encoded protein: CAWSVRSGNQPQHF.

Sample share makes this clonotype medium-sized. This sequence joins TRBV20-1 and TRBJ2-3, with D tentatively TRBD1 (6 bases). Trimming took off 2 bases at V and 1 base at J, with 16 bases between the two ends. This CDR3 contains 16 residues. Looked up from germline, CDR1 is DFQATT and CDR2 is SNEGSKA (reference sequence). Written as DNA, the CDR3 is TGCAGTGCTAGACTATTAAACCGACAGGGCACAGATACGCAGTATTTT. Translation gives CSARLLNRQGTDTQYF.

About this clonotype itself: This sequence may be a read error, since a much larger clone differs from it by one base. V usage is TRBV20-1 and J usage is TRBJ2-1, with a weak D call TRBD2 (6 bases). The CDR3 has 16 amino acids. CDR1 DFQATT and CDR2 SNEGSKA come from the germline V gene (reference sequence). V lost 0 bases and J 8 bases, leaving 20 bases between the germline ends. CDR3 residues: CSARDWSSVGRDEQFF. CDR3 bases: TGCAGTGCTAGAGATTGGTCTAGCGTGGGGCGGGATGAGCAGTTCTTC.

Judged by abundance, this clonotype is medium-sized. The rearrangement links TRBV6-5 to TRBJ2-2, with TRBD1 identical over 8 bases. Trimming cost V 2 bases and J 4 bases; bases outside gene matches: 12. The CDR3 consists of 18 residues. Looked up from germline, CDR1 is MNHEY and CDR2 is SVGAGI. CDR3 region: CASSYRIGQGGRTGELFF. The DNA for the CDR3 is TGTGCCAGCAGTTACAGGATCGGACAGGGTGGGCGCACCGGGGAGCTGTTTTTT.

This clonotype is categorized as medium-sized (0.01 to 0.1%). The chain recombines TRBV11-2 with TRBJ2-1; D could derive from TRBD1 or TRBD2 (5 bases each). The CDR3 spans 17 residues. Germline V gene data show CDR1 as SGHAT and CDR2 as FQNNGV. V lost 5 bases and J 8 bases, leaving 25 bases between the germline ends. The CDR3 DNA reads as TGTGCCAGCAGCCCCGACAGCGGCCCGAACCCCGCTCATGAGCAGTTCTTC. Translation: CASSPDSGPNPAHEQFF. The whole variable domain, filled in from reference TRBV11-2 and TRBJ2-1, reads EAGVAQSPRYKIIEKRQSVAFWCNPISGHATLYWYQQILGQGPKLLIQFQNNGVVDDSQLPKDRFSAERLKGVDSTLKIQPAKLEDSAVYLCASSPDSGPNPAHEQFFGPGTRLTVL.

By its share, this clonotype is medium-sized. V and J are TRBV7-3 and TRBJ2-7, with no clear D. Germline V lookup: CDR1 SGHTA, CDR2 FQGTGA. This CDR3 is built from 14 residues. V shed 5 bases and J shed 2 bases, with 13 bases lying between them. The CDR3 DNA sequence: TGTGCCAGCAGCCCCGGCGCCGACCCCTACGAGCAGTACTTC. It specifies CASSPGADPYEQYF.

Notes on this clonotype: With a much larger clone just one base away, this may be a read error. The V gene is TRBV7-2, the J gene TRBJ2-7; tentative D call: TRBD2 (5 bases). Germline V gives CDR1 SGHTA, CDR2 FQGNSA. V was shortened by 5 bases and J by 2 bases, with 10 bases between the two germline ends. The CDR3 loop spans 13 amino acids. CDR3 nucleotides: TGTGCCAGCAGCCATAGCGCGACCTACGAGCAGTACTTC. It codes for CASSHSATYEQYF.

By share, this clonotype ranks as medium-sized (0.01 to 0.1%). V and J are TRBV4-2 and TRBJ1-1; D is unresolved. Germline V CDR1 and CDR2: LGHNA, YNFKEQ. The CDR3 contains 12 residues. Trimming left V 1 base short and J 2 bases short, with 2 bases between. The CDR3 reads CASSQVNTEAFF. The CDR3 nucleotides read TGTGCCAGCAGCCAAGTTAACACTGAAGCTTTCTTT.

This clonotype is medium-sized within its sample. The chain has TRBV10-3 and TRBJ2-3; TRBD2 aligns across 9 bases. The CDR3 extends over 16 amino acids. CDR1 ENHRY and CDR2 SYGVKD come from the germline V gene. The trim removed 6 bases at V and 5 bases at J, leaving 12 bases unmatched. The DNA for the CDR3 is TGTGCCATCAGCGGTGAGGGCGGGAGGGCGAAAGATACGCAGTATTTT. Residues: CAISGEGGRAKDTQYF.

This chain links TRBV9 with TRBJ1-1; D is undetermined. The CDR3 runs to 14 residues. The germline gives CDR1 SGDLS, CDR2 YYNGEE. V gave up 4 bases and J gave up 0 bases, with 10 bases separating them. The CDR3 sequence: CASSQRHLNTEAFF. The CDR3 bases are TGTGCCAGCAGCCAACGACACCTGAACACTGAAGCTTTCTTT.